These T cell receptor beta chains were read from a single sample in a study of T cell responses to AZD1222 COVID-19 vaccine. Only in-frame clones appear in the TCRdb table, and some are missing; sequencing was by immunoSEQ multiplex PCR. This table holds 130,000 or so clones, approximately 95% found once. The sequenced sample was peripheral blood, obtained on day 0 of MenACWY control vaccination. The receptor set was obtained from an adult in good health. Both conserved end residues are trimmed from each CDR3. Fields, in order: V gene, CDR3 protein.

TRBV7-2	ASSLDRVANYGYT
TRBV5-4	ASSLHGTNYGYT
TRBV27	ASSLSLASEQY
TRBV18	ASSPKAQGPSFYEQY
TRBV30	AWVLAGENIQY
TRBV6-1	ASSELTHYEQY
TRBV20-1	SASGTGTGTYQPQH
TRBV7-9	ASSPGPGQGGEANEQF
TRBV5-1	ASSLRPTGDTEAF
TRBV28	ASSSRRYEQY
TRBV19	ASSTLAGDNIQY
TRBV4-1	ASSRITGGETQY
TRBV7-3	ASSLNSGANVLT
TRBV2	ASSDSLTEAF
TRBV12-5	ASGLAERGPDTQY
TRBV18	ASSPSTGENEQY
TRBV28	ASSLNRGSGANVLT
TRBV9	ASSPRALAAGELF
TRBV6-6	ATKKEGVEAF
TRBV18	ASSPPDRVYGYT
TRBV6-2/TRBV6-3	ASSYQPTGDEQY
TRBV5-1	ASRDSISGNTIY
TRBV4-1	ASSQGPSGNTIY
TRBV4-3	ASSPMGGSSYEQY
TRBV5-4	ASSRDRFSTDTQY
TRBV12-3/TRBV12-4	ASSLENYGYT
TRBV2	ASWDGNYGYT
TRBV20-1	SASLTAPVETQY
TRBV3-1/TRBV3-2	ASSRGQGKQY
TRBV9	ASSVDPGGLNIQY
TRBV5-4	ASSRAVPSGNTDTQY
TRBV7-9	ASSPQGKPNYGYT
TRBV19	ASSIDHGTSSNQPQH
TRBV24-1	ATSDYPGQGAPRTEAF
TRBV6-6	ASSHPGQDGGVYGYT